This T cell receptor beta chain was recovered during a study of blood T cell repertoires in COVID-19 (dated by TCRdb to about 2020). For the study in its entirety: Samples covering the acute and convalescent phases of COVID-19 were provided by collaborators in the United States, Italy and Spain. The prospective study material was composed of cDNA or gDNA derived from T cells, B-cell-depleted T cells, or PBMCs. Subjects who had been exposed to COVID-19, were actively infected with it, or had recovered from it provided the deeply sampled blood TCRbeta repertoires that made up the dataset. The repertoires were released in a freely available public database intended as a resource for research on the immune response to SARS-CoV-2. Samples came from the ongoing ImmuneRACE study (first 160 participants) plus 1,254 subjects from 6 global collaborators. Nearly every sample came with metadata listing a de-identified subject ID, COVID-19 status, age in years and sex. Where available, HLA class I and class II types were taken from metadata supplied by the sample provider and were not determined by assay-based typing.

The immunoSEQ Assay, a bias-controlled multiplex PCR, was used to amplify TCRbeta CDR3 regions from genomic DNA. In the source study's methods: The number of nucleated cells in each sample was estimated by amplification of reference gene primers within the assay. To quantify the absolute abundance of each unique TCRbeta CDR3 rearrangement, sequence reads were collapsed and filtered. For each sample, productive Simpson clonality was calculated as the square root of Simpson's diversity index over productive rearrangements. TCRdb limited this immuneACCESS table to in-frame rearrangements with V and J called. A share of clones is missing; checked studies link under half to unresolved V genes, and the rest is unexplained. V and J calls and clone size follow that table, whereas D and trimming were derived from the DNA. For this sample the table gives roughly 250,000 clones, of which around 85% were detected only once. The ten largest clones represent 9.5% to 15% of the sample.

CDR1 is given as MNHEY and CDR2 as SVGAGI, both from the germline V gene. Reading from cysteine to phenylalanine, the CDR3 counts 15 amino acids. Only CDR3 DNA remains: 45 bases, in frame from the first base. Ends trimmed: V by 0 bases, J by 6 bases; bases unmatched to a gene: 6. Paper-wide results and their limitations: How much clinical and demographic metadata was included differed by source and by participant, and the metadata was provided uncurated.

At one collaborating source in Seattle, patients were enrolled during active infection and were followed longitudinally through the course of disease. Collaborating institutions collected whole blood in K2EDTA tubes following their own protocols. Collaborator samples were shipped for TCRbeta analysis as frozen whole blood, isolated PBMCs, or DNA extracted from either sample type. Comment on this clone: What antigen it recognizes has not been identified. No base qualities exist here, and no much larger clone lies one base off it.

The chain couples TRBV6-5 to TRBJ1-2, and 8 bases in between align with TRBD1. The sequence was obtained from a woman in her twenties or thirties with COVID-19, enrolled during active disease. The sample was peripheral blood. The CDR3 loop reads CASSYSSAGGDGYTF. The sequenced DNA is TGTGCCAGCAGTTACTCGTCAGCAGGGGGCGATGGCTACACCTTC.